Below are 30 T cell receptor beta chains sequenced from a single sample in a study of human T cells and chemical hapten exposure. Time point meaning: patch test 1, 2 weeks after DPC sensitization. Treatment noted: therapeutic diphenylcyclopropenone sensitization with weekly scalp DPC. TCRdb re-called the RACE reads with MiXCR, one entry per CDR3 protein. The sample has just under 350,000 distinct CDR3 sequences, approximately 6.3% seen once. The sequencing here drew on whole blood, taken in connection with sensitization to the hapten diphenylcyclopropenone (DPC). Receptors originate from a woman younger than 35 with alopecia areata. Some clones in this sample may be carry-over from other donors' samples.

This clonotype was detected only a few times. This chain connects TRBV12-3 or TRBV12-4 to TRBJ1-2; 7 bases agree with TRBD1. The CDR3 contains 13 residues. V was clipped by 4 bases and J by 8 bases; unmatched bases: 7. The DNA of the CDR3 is TGTGCCAGCAGTTCAGGACAGGTCACCGGCTACACCTTC. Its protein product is CASSSGQVTGYTF.

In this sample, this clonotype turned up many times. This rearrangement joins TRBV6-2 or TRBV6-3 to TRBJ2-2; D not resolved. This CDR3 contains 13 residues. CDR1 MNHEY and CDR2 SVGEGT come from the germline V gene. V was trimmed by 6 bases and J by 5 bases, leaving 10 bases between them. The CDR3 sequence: CASRIVSTGELFF. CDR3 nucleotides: TGTGCCAGCAGAATAGTGTCGACCGGGGAGCTGTTTTTT.

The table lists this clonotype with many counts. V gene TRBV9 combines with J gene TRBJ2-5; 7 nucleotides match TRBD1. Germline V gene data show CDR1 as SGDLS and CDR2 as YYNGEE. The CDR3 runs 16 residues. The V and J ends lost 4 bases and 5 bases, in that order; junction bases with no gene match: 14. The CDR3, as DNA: TGTGCCAGCAGCCCCGGTGGGCAGGCGACAGGGGAGACCCAGTACTTC. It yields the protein CASSPGGQATGETQYF.

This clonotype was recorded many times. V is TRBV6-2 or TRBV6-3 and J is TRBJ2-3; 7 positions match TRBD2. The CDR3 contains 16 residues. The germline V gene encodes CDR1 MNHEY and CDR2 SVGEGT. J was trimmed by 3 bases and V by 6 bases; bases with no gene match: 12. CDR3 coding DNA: TGTGCCAGCAGAACGGAGCGGGGAGGATTTACAGATACGCAGTATTTT. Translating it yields CASRTERGGFTDTQYF.

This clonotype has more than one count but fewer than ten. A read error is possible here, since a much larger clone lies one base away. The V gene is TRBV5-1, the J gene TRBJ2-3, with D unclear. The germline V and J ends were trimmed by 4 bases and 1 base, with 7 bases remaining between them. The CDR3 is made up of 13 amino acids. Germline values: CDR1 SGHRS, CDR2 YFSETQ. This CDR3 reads CASSMTGTDTQYF. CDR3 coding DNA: TGCGCCAGCAGCATGACGGGCACAGATACGCAGTATTTT.

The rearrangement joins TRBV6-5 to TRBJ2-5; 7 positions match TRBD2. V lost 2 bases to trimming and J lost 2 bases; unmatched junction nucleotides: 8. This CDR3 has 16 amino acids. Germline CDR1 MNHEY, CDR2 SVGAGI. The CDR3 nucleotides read TGTGCCAGCAGTTACAGGCAAGCGGGGCCACAAGAGACCCAGTACTTC. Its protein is CASSYRQAGPQETQYF.

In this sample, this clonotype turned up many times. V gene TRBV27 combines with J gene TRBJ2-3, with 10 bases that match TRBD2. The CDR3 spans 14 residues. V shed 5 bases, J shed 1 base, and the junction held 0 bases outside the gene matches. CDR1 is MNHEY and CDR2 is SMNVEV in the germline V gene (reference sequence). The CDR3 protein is CASSGTSGTDTQYF. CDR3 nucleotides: TGTGCCAGCAGTGGGACTAGCGGCACAGATACGCAGTATTTT.

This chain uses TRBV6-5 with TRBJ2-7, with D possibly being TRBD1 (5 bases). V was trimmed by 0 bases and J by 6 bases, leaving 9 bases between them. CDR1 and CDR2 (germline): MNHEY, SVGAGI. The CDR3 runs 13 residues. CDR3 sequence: CASSYSSTGEQYF. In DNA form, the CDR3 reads TGTGCCAGCAGTTACTCTTCTACAGGCGAGCAGTACTTC.

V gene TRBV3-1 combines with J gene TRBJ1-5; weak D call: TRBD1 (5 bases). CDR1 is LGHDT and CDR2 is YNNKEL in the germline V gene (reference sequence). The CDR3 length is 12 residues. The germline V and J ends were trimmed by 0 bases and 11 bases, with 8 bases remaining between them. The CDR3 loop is CASSQDPGSQHF. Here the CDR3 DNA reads TGTGCCAGCAGCCAAGATCCAGGGTCCCAGCATTTT.

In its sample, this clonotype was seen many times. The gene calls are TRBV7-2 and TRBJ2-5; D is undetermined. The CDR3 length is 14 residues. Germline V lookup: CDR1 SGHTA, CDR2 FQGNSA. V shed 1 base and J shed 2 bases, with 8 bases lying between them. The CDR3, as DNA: TGTGCCAGCAGCTTAGGACGGCTACAAGAGACCCAGTACTTC. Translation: CASSLGRLQETQYF.

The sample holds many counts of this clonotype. This CDR3 reads CASSQGREAFF. DNA of the CDR3: TGTGCCAGCAGCCAAGGACGTGAAGCTTTCTTT. The J gene is TRBJ1-1, the V gene TRBV14; D is undetermined. Per germline, CDR1 SGHDN and CDR2 FVKESK. This CDR3 contains 11 residues. V was clipped by 1 base and J by 7 bases, with 4 bases between them.

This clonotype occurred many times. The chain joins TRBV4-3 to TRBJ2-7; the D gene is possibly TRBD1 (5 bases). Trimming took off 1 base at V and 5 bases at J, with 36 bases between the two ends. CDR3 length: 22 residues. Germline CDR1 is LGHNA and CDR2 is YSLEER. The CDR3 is CASSQGTELQGIIGGSRDEQYF. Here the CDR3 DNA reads TGCGCCAGCAGCCAAGGCACCGAACTACAAGGTATTATCGGTGGAAGCAGGGACGAGCAGTACTTC.

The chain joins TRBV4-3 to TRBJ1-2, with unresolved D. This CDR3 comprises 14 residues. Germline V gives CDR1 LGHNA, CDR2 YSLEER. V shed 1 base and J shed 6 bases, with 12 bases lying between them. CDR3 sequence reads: CASSQVVMLDGYTF. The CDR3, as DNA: TGCGCCAGCAGCCAAGTGGTGATGTTGGATGGCTACACCTTC.

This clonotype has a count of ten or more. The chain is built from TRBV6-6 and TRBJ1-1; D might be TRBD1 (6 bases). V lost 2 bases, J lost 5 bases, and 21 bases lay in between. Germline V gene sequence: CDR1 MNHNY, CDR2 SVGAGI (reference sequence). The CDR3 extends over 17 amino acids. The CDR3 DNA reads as TGTGCCAGCAGTTACCCAGCGGGGGGCGGAGGTGGGACTGAAGCTTTCTTT. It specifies CASSYPAGGGGGTEAFF.

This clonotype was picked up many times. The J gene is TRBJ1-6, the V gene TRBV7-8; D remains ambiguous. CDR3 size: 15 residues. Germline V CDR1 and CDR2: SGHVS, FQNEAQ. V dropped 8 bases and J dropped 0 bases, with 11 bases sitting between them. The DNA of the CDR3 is TGTGCCAGCCAGGTCCCGAGCTCCTATAATTCACCCCTCCACTTT. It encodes CASQVPSSYNSPLHF.

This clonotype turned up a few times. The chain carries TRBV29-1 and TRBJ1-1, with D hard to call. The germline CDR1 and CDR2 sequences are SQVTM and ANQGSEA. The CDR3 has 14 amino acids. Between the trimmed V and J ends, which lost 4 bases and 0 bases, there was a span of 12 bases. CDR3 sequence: CSVARSGMNTEAFF. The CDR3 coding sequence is TGCAGCGTTGCGAGGTCGGGCATGAACACTGAAGCTTTCTTT.

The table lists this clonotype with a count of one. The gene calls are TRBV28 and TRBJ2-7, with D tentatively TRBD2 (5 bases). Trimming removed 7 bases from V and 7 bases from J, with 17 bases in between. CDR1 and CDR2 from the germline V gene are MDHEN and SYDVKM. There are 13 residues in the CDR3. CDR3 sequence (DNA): TGTGCCAGCAAGTCGGGGAGAGGATTGGAGCAGTACTTC. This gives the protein CASKSGRGLEQYF.

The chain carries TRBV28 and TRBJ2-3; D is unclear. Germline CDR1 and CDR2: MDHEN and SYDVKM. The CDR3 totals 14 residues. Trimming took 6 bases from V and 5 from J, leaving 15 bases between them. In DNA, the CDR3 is TGTGCCAGCAGAGGGATAAAAAAGGGAGATACGCAGTATTTT. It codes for CASRGIKKGDTQYF.

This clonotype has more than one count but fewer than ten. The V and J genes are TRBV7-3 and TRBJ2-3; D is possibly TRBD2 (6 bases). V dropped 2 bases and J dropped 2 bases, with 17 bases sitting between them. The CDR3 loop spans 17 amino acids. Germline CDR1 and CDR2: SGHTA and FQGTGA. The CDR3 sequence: CASSLGVGGLNTDTQYF. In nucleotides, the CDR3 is TGTGCCAGCAGCTTAGGGGTAGGAGGGTTGAACACAGATACGCAGTATTTT.

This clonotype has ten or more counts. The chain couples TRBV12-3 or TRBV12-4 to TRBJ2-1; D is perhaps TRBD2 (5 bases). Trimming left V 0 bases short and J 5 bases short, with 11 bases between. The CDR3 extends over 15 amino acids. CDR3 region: CASSLADQRDNEQFF. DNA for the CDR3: TGTGCCAGCAGTTTAGCGGACCAGAGGGACAATGAGCAGTTCTTC.

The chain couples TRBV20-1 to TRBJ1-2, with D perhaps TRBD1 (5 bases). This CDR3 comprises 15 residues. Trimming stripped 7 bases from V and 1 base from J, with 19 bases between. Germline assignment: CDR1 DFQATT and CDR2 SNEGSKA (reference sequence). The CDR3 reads CSVQRGGALNYGYTF. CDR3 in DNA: TGCAGTGTTCAGAGGGGAGGGGCGCTTAACTATGGCTACACCTTC.

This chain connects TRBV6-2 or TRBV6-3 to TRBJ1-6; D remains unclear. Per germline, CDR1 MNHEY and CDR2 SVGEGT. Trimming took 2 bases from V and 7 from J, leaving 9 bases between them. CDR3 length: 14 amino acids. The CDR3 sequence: CASSYQERNSPLHF. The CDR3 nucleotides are TGTGCCAGCAGTTACCAGGAACGGAATTCACCCCTCCACTTT.

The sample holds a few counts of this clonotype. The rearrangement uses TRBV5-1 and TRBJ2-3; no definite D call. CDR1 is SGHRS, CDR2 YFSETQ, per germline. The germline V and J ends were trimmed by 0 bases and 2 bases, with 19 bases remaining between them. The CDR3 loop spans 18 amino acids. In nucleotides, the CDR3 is TGCGCCAGCAGCTTGGCCTATCAGGTCGTTCCGTCCACAGATACGCAGTATTTT. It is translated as CASSLAYQVVPSTDTQYF.

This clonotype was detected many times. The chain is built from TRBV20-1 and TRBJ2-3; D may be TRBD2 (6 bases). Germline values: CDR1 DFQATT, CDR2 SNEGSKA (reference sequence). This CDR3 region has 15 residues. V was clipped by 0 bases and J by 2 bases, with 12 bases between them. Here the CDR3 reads CSARDSGGATDTQYF. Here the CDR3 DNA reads TGCAGTGCTAGAGATTCCGGGGGAGCCACAGATACGCAGTATTTT.

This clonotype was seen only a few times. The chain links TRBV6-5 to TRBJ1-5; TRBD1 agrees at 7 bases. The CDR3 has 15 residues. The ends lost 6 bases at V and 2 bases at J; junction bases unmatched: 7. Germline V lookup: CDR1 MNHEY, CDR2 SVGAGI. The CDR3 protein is CASRQGWRGNQPQHF. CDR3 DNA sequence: TGTGCCAGCAGACAGGGGTGGAGGGGCAATCAGCCCCAGCATTTT.

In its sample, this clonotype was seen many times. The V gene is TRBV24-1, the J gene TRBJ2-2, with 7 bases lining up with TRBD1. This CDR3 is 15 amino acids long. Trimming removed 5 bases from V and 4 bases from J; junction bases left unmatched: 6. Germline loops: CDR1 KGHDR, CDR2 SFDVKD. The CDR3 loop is CATSARQGRTGELFF. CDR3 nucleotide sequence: TGTGCCACCAGTGCCCGACAGGGACGCACCGGGGAGCTGTTTTTT.

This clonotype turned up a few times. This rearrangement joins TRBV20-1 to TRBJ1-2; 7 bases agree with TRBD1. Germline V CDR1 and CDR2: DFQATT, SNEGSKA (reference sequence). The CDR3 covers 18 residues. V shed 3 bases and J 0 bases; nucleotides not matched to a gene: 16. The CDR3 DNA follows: TGCAGTGCTAGCGGGCAGGGGGTTCGTTCGGGGACTAACTATGGCTACACCTTC. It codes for CSASGQGVRSGTNYGYTF.

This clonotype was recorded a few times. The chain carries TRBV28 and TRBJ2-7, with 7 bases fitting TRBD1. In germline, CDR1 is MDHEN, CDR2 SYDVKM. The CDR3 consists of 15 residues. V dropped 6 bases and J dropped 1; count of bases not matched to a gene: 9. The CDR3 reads CASSSTPGQSYEQYF. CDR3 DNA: TGTGCCAGCAGCTCTACACCGGGACAGTCCTACGAGCAGTACTTC. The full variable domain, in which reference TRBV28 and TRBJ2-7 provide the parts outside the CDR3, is DVKVTQSSRYLVKRTGEKVFLECVQDMDHENMFWYRQDPGLGLRLIYFSYDVKMKEKGDIPEGYSVSREKKERFSLILESASTNQTSMYLCASSSTPGQSYEQYFGPGTRLTVT.

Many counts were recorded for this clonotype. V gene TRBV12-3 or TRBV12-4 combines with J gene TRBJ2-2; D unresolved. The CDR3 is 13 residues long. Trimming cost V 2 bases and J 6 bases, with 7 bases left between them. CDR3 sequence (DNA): TGTGCCAGCAGTTTAATAAACGCCGGGGAGCTGTTTTTT. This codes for CASSLINAGELFF.

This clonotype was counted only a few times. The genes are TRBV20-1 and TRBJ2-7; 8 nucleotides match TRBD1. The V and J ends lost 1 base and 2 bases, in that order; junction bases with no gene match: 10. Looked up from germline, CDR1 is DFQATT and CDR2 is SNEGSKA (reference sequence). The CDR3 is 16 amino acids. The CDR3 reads CSARGLGQGATYEQYF. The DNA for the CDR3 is TGCAGTGCTAGAGGCCTAGGACAGGGCGCGACCTACGAGCAGTACTTC.